This entry lists 26 T cell receptor beta chains sequenced from one sample in a study of T cells in Graves' hyperthyroidism and ophthalmopathy. Template material for amplifying TCR beta CDR3 regions consisted of RNA transcripts. Carried out on the TCR CDR3, a first-round RT-PCR used the HTBI primer set. TCRdb recomputed calls from the multiplex PCR reads with MiXCR, one row per CDR3 protein. The profile shows 300,000 to 450,000 distinct CDR3 sequences, less than 20% of them singletons. The sequencing input was blood. The receptors were gathered from a man aged 18 to 29 with Graves' ophthalmopathy.

The sample holds one count of this clonotype. The chain is built from TRBV7-2 and TRBJ1-1; 12 bases agree with TRBD1. V shed 1 base, J shed 7 bases, and the junction held 7 bases outside the gene matches. The CDR3 is 16 amino acids. Germline values: CDR1 SGHTA, CDR2 FQGNSA. CDR3 protein: CASSLEGRDRGLEAFF. Written as DNA, the CDR3 is TGTGCCAGCAGCTTAGAGGGCCGGGACAGGGGGCTTGAAGCTTTCTTT.

This clonotype was recorded at least ten times. The J gene is TRBJ1-5, the V gene TRBV20-1; the match to TRBD1 covers 8 bases. This CDR3 comprises 16 residues. Trimming took 3 bases from V and 3 from J; bases not matched to a gene: 10. Germline CDR1 and CDR2: DFQATT and SNEGSKA (reference sequence). The CDR3, as DNA: TGCAGTGCTAGTGAAACCAGGGGGCTGAACAATCAGCCCCAGCATTTT. This sequence encodes CSASETRGLNNQPQHF.

This clonotype was seen at least ten times. The chain employs TRBV12-3 or TRBV12-4 and TRBJ2-7; 7 nucleotides line up with TRBD1. The CDR3 covers 14 residues. After removal of 4 bases from V and 7 bases from J, the junction contained 10 bases not matched to a gene. DNA of the CDR3: TGTGCCAGCAGTTCCCGGACAGGAACCAAGGAGCAGTACTTC. Amino acid sequence: CASSSRTGTKEQYF.

The chain uses TRBV4-1 and TRBJ2-1, with 9 nucleotides matching TRBD2. This CDR3 spans 17 amino acids. V trimming: 1 base; J trimming: 7 bases; junction bases outside the gene matches: 11. CDR1 and CDR2 from the germline V gene are MGHRA and YSYEKL. CDR3 amino acids: CASSQANMVLAGNEQFF. CDR3 nucleotides: TGCGCCAGCAGCCAAGCGAACATGGTGCTAGCGGGGAATGAGCAGTTCTTC.

In its sample, this clonotype was seen a few times. The V call is TRBV5-1, the J call TRBJ1-1; a possible D gene is TRBD1 (6 bases). Germline V gene lookup returns CDR1 SGHRS and CDR2 YFSETQ. The CDR3 is made up of 15 amino acids. V dropped 4 bases and J dropped 5 bases, with 18 bases sitting between them. The CDR3 region has the DNA TGCGCCAGCAGCCCCCAGGGTTTAGGGGGAACTGAAGCTTTCTTT. Its translation is CASSPQGLGGTEAFF.

The gene calls are TRBV10-3 and TRBJ2-7; no clear D gene. The V gene's germline CDR1 is ENHRY and CDR2 SYGVKD. CDR3 length equals 14 residues. V was clipped by 6 bases and J by 3 bases, with 15 bases between them. The CDR3 here is CAIRATAPYYEQYF. CDR3 coding DNA: TGTGCCATCAGGGCGACTGCCCCATACTACGAGCAGTACTTC.

This clonotype was observed a single time. The chain is built from TRBV28 and TRBJ2-1, with 8 bases identical to TRBD2. The CDR3 totals 16 residues. Germline values: CDR1 MDHEN, CDR2 SYDVKM. Trimming removed 5 bases from V and 7 bases from J; junction bases left unmatched: 13. The CDR3 region has the DNA TGTGCCAGCAGTCCAGCGGGAGCAAGTTCCTGGAATGAGCAGTTCTTC. Its protein is CASSPAGASSWNEQFF.

Only a few counts were recorded for this clonotype. V and J are TRBV10-1 and TRBJ2-1, with 9 bases that match TRBD2. Per germline, CDR1 WNHNN and CDR2 SYGVQD (reference sequence). V dropped 2 bases and J dropped 9; count of bases not matched to a gene: 11. The CDR3 runs to 16 residues. This CDR3 is CASSEARLAARGEQFF. In DNA form, the CDR3 reads TGCGCCAGCAGTGAGGCTAGACTAGCGGCTCGCGGTGAGCAGTTCTTC.

This clonotype was counted ten times or more. The rearrangement links TRBV3-1 to TRBJ1-1; D is unclear. V lost 0 bases to trimming and J lost 9 bases, with 5 bases between them. The length of the CDR3 is 11 residues. Germline V gives CDR1 LGHDT, CDR2 YNNKEL (reference sequence). Here the CDR3 reads CASSQDRKAFF. CDR3 DNA sequence: TGTGCCAGCAGCCAAGATAGAAAAGCTTTCTTT.

The chain employs TRBV13 and TRBJ2-3; 7 nucleotides match TRBD2. The germline V gene has CDR1 PRHDT and CDR2 FYEKMQ (reference sequence). This CDR3 has 16 residues. The junction had 6 bases not matched to a gene; V was cut back by 3 bases and J by 0 bases. This CDR3 reads CASSLRLAVSTDTQYF. The CDR3 DNA follows: TGTGCCAGCAGCTTGCGGCTAGCGGTTAGCACAGATACGCAGTATTTT.

The CDR3 coding sequence is TGTGCCAGACCTGGTTGTTTTTGGACACCCCCCTACGAGCAGTACTTC. This encodes CARPGCFWTPPYEQYF. J is TRBJ2-7 and V is TRBV19; maybe TRBD1 (5 bases). Germline V gene sequence: CDR1 LNHDA, CDR2 SQIVND (reference sequence). CDR3 length equals 16 residues. V gave up 9 bases and J gave up 2 bases, with 23 bases separating them.

The table lists this clonotype with a few counts. The rearrangement uses TRBV11-2 and TRBJ2-1; TRBD1 might be the D (7 bases). The germline gives CDR1 SGHAT, CDR2 FQNNGV. V was trimmed by 1 base and J by 8 bases, leaving 15 bases between them. This CDR3 region has 15 residues. This CDR3 is CASSLAGGQIDEQFF. The CDR3 DNA reads TGTGCCAGCAGCTTAGCAGGGGGGCAGATCGATGAGCAGTTCTTC.

This chain links TRBV20-1 with TRBJ2-2, with 9 bases fitting TRBD1. The CDR3 runs to 15 residues. J was trimmed by 7 bases and V by 2 bases; bases with no gene match: 8. Germline V gene data show CDR1 as DFQATT and CDR2 as SNEGSKA (reference sequence). CDR3 nucleotides: TGCAGTGCTAGAATTGCGAGACAGGGGGTCGGGGAGCTGTTTTTT. It yields the protein CSARIARQGVGELFF.

Ten or more counts support this clonotype. The gene calls are TRBV28 and TRBJ1-2; 7 bases agree with TRBD1. Germline CDR1 is MDHEN and CDR2 is SYDVKM. After removal of 7 bases from V and 3 bases from J, the junction contained 2 bases not matched to a gene. The CDR3 covers 12 residues. The CDR3 nucleotides are TGTGCCAGCATGCAGGGGGACTATGGCTACACCTTC. Translated, it gives CASMQGDYGYTF.

This clonotype was seen a few times. The chain links TRBV4-1 to TRBJ2-1; 12 nucleotides align to TRBD2. Germline assignment: CDR1 MGHRA and CDR2 YSYEKL. There are 18 residues in the CDR3. The V segment lost 4 bases and the J segment 8 bases; nucleotides outside the gene matches: 15. CDR3 loop: CASSRRTSGGFQMDEQFF. The CDR3 DNA sequence: TGCGCCAGCAGCCGGAGAACTAGCGGGGGGTTTCAGATGGATGAGCAGTTCTTC.

Only a few counts were recorded for this clonotype. The V and J genes are TRBV10-3 and TRBJ1-5; 7 bases agree with TRBD1. The junction had 4 bases not matched to a gene; V was cut back by 5 bases and J by 0 bases. The CDR3 consists of 15 residues. Germline V gene data show CDR1 as ENHRY and CDR2 as SYGVKD. The CDR3 DNA sequence: TGTGCCATCAGTAGCGACAGGGATAGCAATCAGCCCCAGCATTTT. Encoded protein: CAISSDRDSNQPQHF.

This clonotype was seen repeatedly, ten times or more. The chain combines TRBV7-9 with TRBJ2-1; TRBD2 matches at 7 bases. CDR3 length: 17 amino acids. The V segment lost 5 bases and the J segment 0 bases; nucleotides outside the gene matches: 10. CDR1 and CDR2 from the germline V gene are SEHNR and FQNEAQ (reference sequence). The CDR3 region is CASSGTNRDLSYNEQFF. The CDR3 nucleotides are TGTGCCAGCAGCGGGACTAACAGAGACCTCTCCTACAATGAGCAGTTCTTC.

This clonotype was counted ten times or more. The chain has TRBV5-1 and TRBJ1-3; 7 bases are a match to TRBD1. The V and J ends lost 2 bases and 2 bases, in that order; junction bases with no gene match: 1. The germline gives CDR1 SGHRS, CDR2 YFSETQ. The CDR3 extends over 14 amino acids. CDR3 nucleotides: TGCGCCAGCAGCTTACAGGGGACTGGAAACACCATATATTTT. Encoded protein: CASSLQGTGNTIYF.

The sample holds many counts of this clonotype. The chain combines TRBV5-8 with TRBJ1-5, with D possibly being TRBD1 (5 bases). The CDR3 sequence is 14 residues long. Germline loops: CDR1 SGHTS, CDR2 YDEGEE. Trimming took 0 bases from V and 7 from J, leaving 11 bases between them. The DNA for the CDR3 is TGTGCCAGCAGCTTGGTAGGGTCAGGGCAGCCCCAGCATTTT. Translation: CASSLVGSGQPQHF.

This clonotype was recorded at least ten times. The V and J genes are TRBV20-1 and TRBJ2-1; D tentatively reads TRBD1 or TRBD2 (5 bases each). V lost 8 bases and J lost 9, with 17 bases in between. Germline assignment: CDR1 DFQATT and CDR2 SNEGSKA (reference sequence). This CDR3 has 12 residues. DNA of the CDR3: TGCAGTACCTGGGACGGGGTCGGTGAGCAGTTCTTC. Residues: CSTWDGVGEQFF.

The V gene is TRBV9, the J gene TRBJ1-3; D perhaps matches TRBD1 (5 bases). Per germline, CDR1 SGDLS and CDR2 YYNGEE. The CDR3 length is 15 residues. The V end lost 4 bases, the J end lost 2 bases, and 13 bases lay between the germline ends. The CDR3 nucleotides are TGTGCCAGCAGCCTGGGACCCCCCGCTGGAAACACCATATATTTT. It translates to CASSLGPPAGNTIYF.

With regard to this clonotype: A read error may produce the germline difference seen at one junction end. V is TRBV19 and J is TRBJ2-1; D is ambiguous. Germline CDR1 LNHDA, CDR2 SQIVND (reference sequence). The CDR3 length is 11 residues. The CDR3 DNA is TGTGCCAGTAGTAACTACGATGAGCAGTTCTTC. Residues: CASSNYDEQFF. The full variable domain, with the rest looked up from reference TRBV19 and TRBJ2-1, is DGGITQSPKYLFRKEGQNVTLSCEQNLNHDAMYWYRQDPGQGLRLIYYSQIVNDFQKGDIAEGYSVSREKKESFPLTVTSAQKNPTAFYLCASSNYDEQFFGPGTRLTVL.

This clonotype was recorded many times. The chain recombines TRBV20-1 with TRBJ2-7, with TRBD1 matching over 9 bases. CDR1 and CDR2 from the germline V gene are DFQATT and SNEGSKA (reference sequence). V lost 3 bases to trimming and J lost 6 bases; unmatched junction nucleotides: 6. This CDR3 comprises 13 residues. The CDR3 reads CSASLGQGSEQYF. The CDR3, as DNA: TGCAGTGCTAGCCTGGGACAGGGAAGCGAGCAGTACTTC.

The gene calls are TRBV4-1 and TRBJ2-1; 7 bases map to TRBD1. The CDR3 spans 17 residues. Trimming cost V 1 base and J 6 bases; bases outside gene matches: 12. Germline V CDR1 and CDR2: MGHRA, YSYEKL. The CDR3 region is CASSQVTGTVIINEQFF. The CDR3 DNA sequence: TGCGCCAGCAGCCAAGTTACCGGGACAGTGATCATCAATGAGCAGTTCTTC.

The V call is TRBV28, the J call TRBJ2-7, with D possibly being TRBD1 or TRBD2 (5 bases each). The CDR3 consists of 10 residues. Per the germline V gene, CDR1 is MDHEN and CDR2 is SYDVKM. Here the CDR3 reads CALGDYEQYF. The DNA of the CDR3 is TGTGCGCTGGGGGATTACGAGCAGTACTTC.

This clonotype was observed at least ten times. The rearrangement links TRBV2 to TRBJ1-4, with 10 bases aligning to TRBD1. CDR3 length: 16 amino acids. J was trimmed by 0 bases and V by 6 bases; bases with no gene match: 4. In germline, CDR1 is SNHLY, CDR2 FYNNEI. The CDR3, as DNA: TGTGCCAGCAGGGACGGACAGGGGGCAACTAATGAAAAACTGTTTTTT. Residues: CASRDGQGATNEKLFF. The variable domain in full, with the rest retrieved from reference TRBV2 and TRBJ1-4, is EPEVTQTPSHQVTQMGQEVILRCVPISNHLYFYWYRQILGQKVEFLVSFYNNEISEKSEIFDDQFSVERPDGSNFTLKIRSTKLEDSAMYFCASRDGQGATNEKLFFGSGTQLSVL.